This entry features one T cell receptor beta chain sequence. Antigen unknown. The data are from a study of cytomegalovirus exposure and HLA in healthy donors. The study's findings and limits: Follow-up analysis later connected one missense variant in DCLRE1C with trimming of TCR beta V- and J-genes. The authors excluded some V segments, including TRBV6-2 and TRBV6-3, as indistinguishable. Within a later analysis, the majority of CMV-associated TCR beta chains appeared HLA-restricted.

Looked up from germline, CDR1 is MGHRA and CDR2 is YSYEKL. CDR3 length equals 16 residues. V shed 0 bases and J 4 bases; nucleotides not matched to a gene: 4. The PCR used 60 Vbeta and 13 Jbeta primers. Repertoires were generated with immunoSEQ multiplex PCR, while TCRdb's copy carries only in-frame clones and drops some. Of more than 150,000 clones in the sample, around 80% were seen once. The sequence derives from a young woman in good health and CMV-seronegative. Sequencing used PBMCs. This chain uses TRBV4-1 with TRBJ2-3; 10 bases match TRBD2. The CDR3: CASSQEERGGSDTQYF. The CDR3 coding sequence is TGCGCCAGCAGCCAAGAGGAGCGGGGGGGCTCAGATACGCAGTATTTT.